This T cell receptor (beta chain) was captured in a study of T cells in Graves' hyperthyroidism and ophthalmopathy (dated by TCRdb to 2018 to 2020). The study in broad terms: Peripheral blood samples were taken at the time of initial diagnosis, prior to any treatment. To identify distinguishing TCR V-J signatures, a discovery cohort of 90 to 100 patients was used, comprising 43 with Graves' ophthalmopathy and around 57 with stable Graves' hyperthyroidism. The roughly 94 discovery patients were randomly divided into training and test sets at a 7:3 ratio. The paper reports TCR Vbeta CDR3 sequencing of some 140 peripheral blood samples: some 41 ophthalmopathy, over 70 hyperthyroidism and around 17 progressor patients. Following sampling, methimazole starting at 30 mg daily was given to hyperthyroidism patients, and high-dose intravenous methylprednisolone was given to ophthalmopathy patients. Prospective prediction of ophthalmopathy was tested in an independent validation cohort of about 19 hyperthyroidism patients and 17 patients who later progressed to ophthalmopathy. In several Graves' hyperthyroidism patients, the study also compared T-cell repertoires from thyroid tissue with T-cell repertoires from blood.

Findings and caveats that apply to the study as a whole: In validation, the model predicted progression to ophthalmopathy with approximately 69% sensitivity and roughly 72% specificity, a median of around six months before onset. Most expanded thyroid clonotypes (frequency above 0.001) were also detected in blood, a finding suggesting that blood repertoires may reflect thyroid immune responses. Sample size was not statistically predetermined, and blinding of investigators to group allocation was not performed. A 13 V-J signature model separated ophthalmopathy from stable hyperthyroidism, with about 90% sensitivity and 81.08% specificity in cross-validation and 80%/75% in testing.

On this clonotype itself: Its cognate antigen has yet to be identified. No base quality information exists; no much larger clone differs at one position.

TCR beta CDR3 regions were amplified from RNA transcripts. For the first round of RT-PCR on the TCR CDR3, the HTBI primer set was used together with the Qiagen OneStep RT-PCR kit. A second multiplex PCR round built the libraries, followed by size selection and purification. The libraries were sequenced on an Illumina HiSeq2000 using paired-end 100 bp reads. In the paper's pipeline: Raw data were processed with SOAPnuke, discarding reads with adapters, uncalled bases, mean Phred below 15, or no exact constant-primer or identifier match. COPE v1.2.5 was used to merge high-quality paired reads, and clonotypes were defined as unique nucleotide sequences. MiTCR v1.1 was used to align the clonotypes against IMGT TRBV, TRBD and TRBJ reference segments. The analysis included only V-J combinations with a frequency above 0.0001, which together covered 99.2% of the repertoires. A TCS score was defined as the ratio of F50 (clonal expansion) to E x V (chaos), with BLOSUM62-based TCRdist applied between CDR3 peptides within each V-J. Welch's t-statistics and random forest reduced just over 500 V-J features to roughly 13, which were used in a naive Bayes classifier (R e1071). The public reads were reprocessed in TCRdb via fastp at Q25 and MiXCR, keeping in-frame beta chains. Rows with one shared CDR3 protein collapse into an entry with the most common genes and DNA. In this record, the V and J calls reflect TCRdb's handling and not the investigators' own analysis. Recorded for this sample are 700,000 or so distinct CDR3 sequences; about 14% of them occurred a single time. The biggest ten clones account for about an eighth of the sample.

Ophthalmopathy patients had moderately to severely active disease, with a Clinical Activity Score of 3 or more, a NOSPECS grade of 4 or more, and a disease duration of less than 3 months. Patients with uncontrolled infections, other autoimmune diseases, pregnancy or lactation were excluded. Clinical symptoms, serum thyroxine and TRAb, thyroid ultrasound, and orbital computed tomography formed the basis for the diagnoses. PBMCs were separated from 8 to 10 ml of fresh peripheral blood using Ficoll-Paque density gradient centrifugation. Trizol reagent was used to extract total RNA, and RNA quality was then checked on an Agilent 2100 Bioanalyzer. Spanning cysteine to phenylalanine, the CDR3 consists of 12 amino acids. Only the CDR3 region is kept as DNA, spanning 36 bases read in frame from base 1. CDR1 and CDR2 are read off the germline V gene (reference sequence) as GTSNPN and SVGIG. V is pared back by 3 bases and J by 7 bases, with 10 bases lying between the germline termini.

The sequenced sample consisted of blood. This clonotype was obtained from a woman aged 50 to 60 with Graves' ophthalmopathy. The rearrangement combines TRBV30 with TRBJ2-1; TRBD2 might be the D gene, on 5 matching bases. For the CDR3, the sequence is CAWRKLGNEQFF. The DNA sequence follows: TGTGCCTGGAGGAAACTAGGAAATGAGCAGTTCTTC.